This T cell receptor (beta chain) derives from a study of T cell changes during pregnancy in multiple sclerosis. The length of the CDR3 is 15 residues. Trimming removed 4 bases at V and 4 bases at J, with 16 bases between. The germline V gene has CDR1 MGHDK and CDR2 SYGVNS. Only in-frame clones appear in the TCRdb table, and some are missing; sequencing was by immunoSEQ multiplex PCR. In the table there are about 39,000 clones, 90% to 95% of which are singletons. The receptor's source is a female donor with multiple sclerosis, enrolled in a pregnancy study. V gene TRBV25-1 combines with J gene TRBJ2-5; perhaps TRBD1 as D (7 bases). Material: CD4+ T cells from peripheral blood mononuclear cells, obtained after pregnancy. The CDR3 bases are TGTGCCAGCAGTGCACCCAGGGGGGATTTAGAGACCCAGTACTTC. It is translated as CASSAPRGDLETQYF. The variable domain in full, completed from reference TRBV25-1 and TRBJ2-5, reads EADIYQTPRYLVIGTGKKITLECSQTMGHDKMYWYQQDPGMELHLIHYSYGVNSTEKGDLSSESTVSRIRTEHFPLTLESARPSHTSQYLCASSAPRGDLETQYFGPGTRLLVL.